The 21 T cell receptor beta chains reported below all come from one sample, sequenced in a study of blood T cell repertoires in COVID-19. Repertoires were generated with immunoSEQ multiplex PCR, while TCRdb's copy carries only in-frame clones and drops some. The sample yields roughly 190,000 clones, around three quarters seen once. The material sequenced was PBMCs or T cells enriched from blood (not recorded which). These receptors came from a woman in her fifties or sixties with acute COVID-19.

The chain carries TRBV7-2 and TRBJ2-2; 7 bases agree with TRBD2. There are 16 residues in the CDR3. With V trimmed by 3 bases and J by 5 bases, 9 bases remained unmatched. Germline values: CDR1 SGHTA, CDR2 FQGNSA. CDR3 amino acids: CASSFAGPGGTGELFF. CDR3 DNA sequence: TGTGCCAGCAGCTTCGCGGGGCCCGGGGGGACCGGGGAGCTGTTTTTT. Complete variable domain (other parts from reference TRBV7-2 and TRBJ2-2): GAGVSQSPSNKVTEKGKDVELRCDPISGHTALYWYRQSLGQGLEFLIYFQGNSAPDKSGLPSDRFSAERTGGSVSTLTIQRTQQEDSAVYLCASSFAGPGGTGELFFGEGSRLTVL.

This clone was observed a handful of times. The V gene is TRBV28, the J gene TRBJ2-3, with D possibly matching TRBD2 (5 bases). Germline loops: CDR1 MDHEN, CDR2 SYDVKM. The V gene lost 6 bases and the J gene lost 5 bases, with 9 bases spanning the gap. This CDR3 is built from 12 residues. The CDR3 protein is CASSERQDTQYF. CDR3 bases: TGTGCCAGCAGCGAGCGGCAAGATACGCAGTATTTT.

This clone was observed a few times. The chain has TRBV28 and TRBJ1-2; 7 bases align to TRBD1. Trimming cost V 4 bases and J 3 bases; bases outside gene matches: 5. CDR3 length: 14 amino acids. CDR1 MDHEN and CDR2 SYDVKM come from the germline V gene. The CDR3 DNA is TGTGCCAGCAGTTCGCCGACAGGGCACTATGGCTACACCTTC. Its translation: CASSSPTGHYGYTF.

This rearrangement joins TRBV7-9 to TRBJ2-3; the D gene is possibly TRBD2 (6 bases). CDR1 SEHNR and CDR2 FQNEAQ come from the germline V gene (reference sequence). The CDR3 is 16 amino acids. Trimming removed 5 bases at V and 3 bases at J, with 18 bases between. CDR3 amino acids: CASSPPGGEDTDTQYF. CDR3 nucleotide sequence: TGTGCCAGCAGCCCGCCCGGCGGGGAGGATACAGATACGCAGTATTTT.

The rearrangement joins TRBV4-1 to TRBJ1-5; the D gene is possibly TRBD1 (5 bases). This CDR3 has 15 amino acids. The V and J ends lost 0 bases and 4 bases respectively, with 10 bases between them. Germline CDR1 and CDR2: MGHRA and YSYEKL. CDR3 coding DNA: TGCGCCAGCAGCCAAGAGCGGGGCGGGAATCAGCCCCAGCATTTT. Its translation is CASSQERGGNQPQHF.

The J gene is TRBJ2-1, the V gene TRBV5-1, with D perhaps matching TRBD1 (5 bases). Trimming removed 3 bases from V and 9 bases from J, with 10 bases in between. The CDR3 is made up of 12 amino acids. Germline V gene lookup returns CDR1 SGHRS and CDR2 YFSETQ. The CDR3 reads CASSSDRSEQFF. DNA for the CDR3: TGCGCCAGCAGCTCAGACAGAAGTGAGCAGTTCTTC.

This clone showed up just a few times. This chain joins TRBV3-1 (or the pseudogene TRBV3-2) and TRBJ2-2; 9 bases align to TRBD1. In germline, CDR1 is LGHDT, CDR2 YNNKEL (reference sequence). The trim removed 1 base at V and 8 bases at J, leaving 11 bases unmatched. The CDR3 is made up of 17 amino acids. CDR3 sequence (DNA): TGTGCCAGCAGCCAAGGGGGGACAGGGATACACCGTGGGGAGCTGTTTTTT. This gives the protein CASSQGGTGIHRGELFF.

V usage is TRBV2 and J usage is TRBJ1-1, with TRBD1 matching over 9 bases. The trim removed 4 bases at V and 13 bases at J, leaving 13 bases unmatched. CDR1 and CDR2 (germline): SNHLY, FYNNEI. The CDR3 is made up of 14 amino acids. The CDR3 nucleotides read TGTGCCAGCAGTGGACCCGGGACAGGGAAGGATAGTTTCTTT. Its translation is CASSGPGTGKDSFF. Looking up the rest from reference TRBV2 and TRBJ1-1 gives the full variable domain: EPEVTQTPSHQVTQMGQEVILRCVPISNHLYFYWYRQILGQKVEFLVSFYNNEISEKSEIFDDQFSVERPDGSNFTLKIRSTKLEDSAMYFCASSGPGTGKDSFFGQGTRLTVV.

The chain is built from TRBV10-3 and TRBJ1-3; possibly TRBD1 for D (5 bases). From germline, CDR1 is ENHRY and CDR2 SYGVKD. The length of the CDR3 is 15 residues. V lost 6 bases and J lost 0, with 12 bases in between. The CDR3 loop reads CAIRDNQFSGNTIYF. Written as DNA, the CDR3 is TGTGCCATCAGGGACAACCAGTTCTCTGGAAACACCATATATTTT.

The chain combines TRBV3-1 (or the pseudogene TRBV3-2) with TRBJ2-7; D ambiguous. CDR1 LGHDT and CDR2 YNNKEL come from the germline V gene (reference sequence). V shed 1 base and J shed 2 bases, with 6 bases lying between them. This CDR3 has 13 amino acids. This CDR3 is CASSQVSAYEQYV. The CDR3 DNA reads TGTGCCAGCAGCCAAGTTTCGGCCTACGAGCAGTACGTC.

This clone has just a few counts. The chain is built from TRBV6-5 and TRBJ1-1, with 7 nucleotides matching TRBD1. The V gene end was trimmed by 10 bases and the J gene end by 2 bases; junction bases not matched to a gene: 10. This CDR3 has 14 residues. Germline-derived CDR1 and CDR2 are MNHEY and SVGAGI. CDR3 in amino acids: CANKPRDRNTEAFF. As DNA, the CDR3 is TGTGCCAATAAACCTCGGGACAGAAACACTGAAGCTTTCTTT.

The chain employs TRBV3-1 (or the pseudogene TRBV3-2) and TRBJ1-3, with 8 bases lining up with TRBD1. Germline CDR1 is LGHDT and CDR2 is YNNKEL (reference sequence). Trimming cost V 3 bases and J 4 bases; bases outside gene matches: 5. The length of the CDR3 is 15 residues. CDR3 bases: TGTGCCAGCAGCCAGCTATGGACAGGGGGAAACACCATATATTTT. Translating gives CASSQLWTGGNTIYF.

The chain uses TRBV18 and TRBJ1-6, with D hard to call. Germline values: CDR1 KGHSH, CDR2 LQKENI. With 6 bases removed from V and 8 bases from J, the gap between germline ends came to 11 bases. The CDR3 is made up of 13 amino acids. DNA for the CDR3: TGTGCCAGCTCCCCGTCTGAGGATTCACCCCTCCACTTT. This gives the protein CASSPSEDSPLHF.

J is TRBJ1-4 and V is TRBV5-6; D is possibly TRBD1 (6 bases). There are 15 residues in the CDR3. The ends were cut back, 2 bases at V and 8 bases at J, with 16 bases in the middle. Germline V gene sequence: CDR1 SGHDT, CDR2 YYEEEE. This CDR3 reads CASSLRGGAGEKLFF. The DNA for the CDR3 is TGTGCCAGCAGCTTAAGGGGGGGCGCAGGGGAAAAACTGTTTTTT. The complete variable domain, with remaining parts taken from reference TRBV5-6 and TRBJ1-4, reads DAGVTQSPTHLIKTRGQQVTLRCSPKSGHDTVSWYQQALGQGPQFIFQYYEEEERQRGNFPDRFSGHQFPNYSSELNVNALLLGDSALYLCASSLRGGAGEKLFFGSGTQLSVL.

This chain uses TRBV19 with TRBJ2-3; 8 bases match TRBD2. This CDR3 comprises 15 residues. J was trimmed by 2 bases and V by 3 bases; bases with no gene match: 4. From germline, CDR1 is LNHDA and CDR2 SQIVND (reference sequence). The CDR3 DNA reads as TGTGCCAGTAGTATTGCAGCGGGGGACACAGATACGCAGTATTTT. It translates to CASSIAAGDTDTQYF.

CDR3 coding DNA: TGTGCCAGCAGCCCGAGGGGGTTCCAAGAGACCCAGTACTTC. It is translated as CASSPRGFQETQYF. This chain links TRBV9 with TRBJ2-5; possible D gene TRBD1, 6 bases. The CDR3 runs 14 residues. V lost 4 bases and J 1 base, leaving 11 bases between the germline ends. Germline assignment: CDR1 SGDLS and CDR2 YYNGEE.

The CDR3 sequence: CASSEVEKRLFF. The CDR3 bases are TGTGCCAGCAGTGAAGTTGAGAAAAGGCTGTTTTTT. V usage is TRBV6-1 and J usage is TRBJ2-2; D is unclear. The V end was cut by 1 base, the J end by 13 bases, with 10 bases between. Germline CDR1 and CDR2: MNHNS and SASEGT. The CDR3 runs 12 residues.

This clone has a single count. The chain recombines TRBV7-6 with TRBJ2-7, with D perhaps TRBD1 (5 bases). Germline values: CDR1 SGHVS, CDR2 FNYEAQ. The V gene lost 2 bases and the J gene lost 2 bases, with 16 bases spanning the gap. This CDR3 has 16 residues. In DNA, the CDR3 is TGTGCCAGCAGCTTACCCCGACAGTCCCCACCCTACGAGCAGTACGTC. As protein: CASSLPRQSPPYEQYV.

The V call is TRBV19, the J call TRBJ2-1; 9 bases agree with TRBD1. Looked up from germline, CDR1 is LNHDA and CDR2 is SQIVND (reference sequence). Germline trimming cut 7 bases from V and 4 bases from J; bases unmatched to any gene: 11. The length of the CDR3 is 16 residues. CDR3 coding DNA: TGTGCCAGTACGCGAGCTGGGACAGGGCGATACAATGAGCAGTTCTTC. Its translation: CASTRAGTGRYNEQFF.

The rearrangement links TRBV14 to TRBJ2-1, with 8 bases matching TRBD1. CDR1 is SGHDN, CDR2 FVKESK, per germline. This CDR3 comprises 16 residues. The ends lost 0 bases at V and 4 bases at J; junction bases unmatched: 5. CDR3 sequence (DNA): TGTGCCAGCAGCCAAGAGGGACAGGCAATTTACAATGAGCAGTTCTTC. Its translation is CASSQEGQAIYNEQFF.

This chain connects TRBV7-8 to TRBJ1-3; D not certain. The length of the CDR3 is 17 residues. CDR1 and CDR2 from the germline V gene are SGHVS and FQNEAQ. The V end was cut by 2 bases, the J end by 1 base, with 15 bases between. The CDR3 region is CASSLLGGGSSGNTIYF. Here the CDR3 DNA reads TGTGCCAGCAGCTTATTGGGAGGTGGCAGTTCTGGAAACACCATATATTTT. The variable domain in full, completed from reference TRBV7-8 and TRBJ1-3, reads GAGVSQSPRYKVAKRGQDVALRCDPISGHVSLFWYQQALGQGPEFLTYFQNEAQLDKSGLPSDRFFAERPEGSVSTLKIQRTQQEDSAVYLCASSLLGGGSSGNTIYFGEGSWLTVV.